These 17 T cell receptor beta chains share one sample of origin, sequenced in a study of T cells in Graves' hyperthyroidism and ophthalmopathy. TCR beta CDR3 regions were amplified from RNA. The study used the HTBI primer set for a first-round RT-PCR of the TCR CDR3. MiXCR, run by TCRdb on the multiplex PCR reads, gives a single entry per CDR3 protein. The data contain about 660,000 distinct CDR3 sequences, 45% of them singletons. What was sequenced was peripheral blood or thyroid tissue (not recorded which). The origin of the receptors is an adult man with Graves' disease, either hyperthyroidism or ophthalmopathy (not recorded which).

This clonotype was counted ten times or more. The V call is TRBV7-9, the J call TRBJ2-5; D unclear. The CDR3 is 12 residues long. Germline CDR1 reads SEHNR; CDR2 reads FQNEAQ (reference sequence). The V gene lost 5 bases and the J gene lost 4 bases, with 8 bases spanning the gap. The CDR3 DNA follows: TGTGCCAGCAGCAGCCCCGCAGAGACCCAGTACTTC. Translating it yields CASSSPAETQYF.

This clonotype occurred a few times. The V and J genes are TRBV5-4 and TRBJ2-5; 7 bases align to TRBD2. Germline V gene lookup returns CDR1 SGHNT and CDR2 YYREEE (reference sequence). The trim removed 2 bases at V and 4 bases at J, leaving 8 bases unmatched. The length of the CDR3 is 15 residues. The CDR3 sequence: CASSFGGLTGETQYF. CDR3 sequence (DNA): TGTGCCAGCAGCTTTGGGGGACTAACGGGAGAGACCCAGTACTTC.

This clonotype was detected ten times or more. The CDR3 DNA is TGCAGTGCTCAGCAGGGGAATGGAAACACCATATATTTT. As protein: CSAQQGNGNTIYF. The rearrangement uses TRBV20-1 and TRBJ1-3, with a tentative D call TRBD1 (6 bases). V lost 5 bases, J lost 3 bases, and 11 bases lay in between. Germline V gene sequence: CDR1 DFQATT, CDR2 SNEGSKA (reference sequence). This CDR3 region has 13 residues.

This clonotype was counted between two and nine times. The V and J genes are TRBV20-1 and TRBJ2-7; tentatively, D is TRBD2 (6 bases). Germline CDR1 and CDR2: DFQATT and SNEGSKA (reference sequence). The CDR3 runs 14 residues. The ends were cut back, 3 bases at V and 1 base at J, with 13 bases in the middle. The CDR3 sequence is CSASRRDLSYEQYF. CDR3 nucleotides: TGCAGTGCTAGCCGCCGGGACTTGTCCTACGAGCAGTACTTC.

Only a few counts were recorded for this clonotype. The rearrangement uses TRBV12-3 or TRBV12-4 and TRBJ1-6; D ambiguous. The CDR3 consists of 15 residues. Trimming removed 6 bases from V and 4 bases from J, with 13 bases in between. The CDR3 sequence: CASRVSLRYNSPLHF. The CDR3 DNA reads TGTGCCAGCAGAGTCTCCCTAAGGTATAATTCACCCCTCCACTTT.

The chain's CDR3 is CSASRPDGTDTQYF. CDR3 in DNA: TGCAGTGCTAGTCGGCCGGACGGCACAGATACGCAGTATTTT. V gene TRBV20-1 combines with J gene TRBJ2-3; no clear D. V shed 3 bases and J shed 1 base, with 11 bases lying between them. The CDR3 consists of 14 residues. Germline V CDR1 and CDR2: DFQATT, SNEGSKA (reference sequence).

J is TRBJ1-4 and V is TRBV15, with 8 bases identical to TRBD1. Unmatched junction bases numbered 14, after V lost 8 bases and J lost 12 bases. Germline loops: CDR1 LNHNV, CDR2 YYDKDF (reference sequence). The CDR3 is 14 amino acids. CDR3: CATGQGGGQLELFF. As DNA, the CDR3 is TGTGCCACCGGACAGGGAGGGGGCCAGTTGGAACTGTTTTTT.

This clonotype occurred a few times. The V call is TRBV7-2, the J call TRBJ2-6; a possible D gene is TRBD1 (5 bases). Trimming cost V 4 bases and J 0 bases, with 7 bases left between them. Germline lookup yields CDR1 SGHTA and CDR2 FQGNSA. The CDR3 loop spans 15 amino acids. DNA of the CDR3: TGTGCCAGCAGCTACAGGAGCTCTGGGGCCAACGTCCTGACTTTC. It specifies CASSYRSSGANVLTF. The variable domain in full, with the rest retrieved from reference TRBV7-2 and TRBJ2-6, is GAGVSQSPSNKVTEKGKDVELRCDPISGHTALYWYRQSLGQGLEFLIYFQGNSAPDKSGLPSDRFSAERTGGSVSTLTIQRTQQEDSAVYLCASSYRSSGANVLTFGAGSRLTVL.

The CDR3 protein is CSARPRGSGELFF. CDR3 in DNA: TGCAGTGCTAGACCTCGCGGGTCCGGGGAGCTGTTTTTT. This chain links TRBV20-1 with TRBJ2-2, with a tentative D call TRBD2 (5 bases). The CDR3 totals 13 residues. The germline CDR1 and CDR2 sequences are DFQATT and SNEGSKA (reference sequence). V lost 2 bases to trimming and J lost 6 bases, with 10 bases between them.

The rearrangement uses TRBV29-1 and TRBJ1-6; 12 bases line up with TRBD1. The CDR3 length is 13 residues. Per the germline V gene, CDR1 is SQVTM and CDR2 is ANQGSEA. Germline trimming cut 6 bases from V and 9 bases from J; bases unmatched to any gene: 3. The CDR3 here is CSVGTGGGSPLHF. As DNA, the CDR3 is TGCAGCGTCGGGACAGGGGGCGGTTCACCCCTCCACTTT.

As regards this clonotype: A much larger clone is a single base away; this may be a read error. The chain couples TRBV7-2 to TRBJ1-6; 8 nucleotides line up with TRBD1. V lost 2 bases, J lost 12 bases, and 9 bases stayed unmatched. The CDR3 consists of 15 residues. The germline V gene has CDR1 SGHTA and CDR2 FQGNSA. DNA for the CDR3: TGTGCCAGCAGCTTACTTGACAGGGGCCGTTTACCCCTCCACTTT. Its protein is CASSLLDRGRLPLHF.

This clonotype has more than one count but fewer than ten. Sequence at one end of the junction differs from germline and may be a read error. V gene TRBV5-1 combines with J gene TRBJ1-1; 11 bases line up with TRBD1. Germline V CDR1 and CDR2: SGHRS, YFSETQ. The CDR3 loop spans 15 amino acids. The chain's CDR3 is CASSATGQGAPEAFF. CDR3 nucleotide sequence: TGTGCCAGCAGTGCTACCGGACAGGGGGCACCTGAAGCTTTCTTT.

V is TRBV7-2 and J is TRBJ1-6; D gene ambiguous. The CDR3 has 13 residues. CDR1 and CDR2 from the germline V gene are SGHTA and FQGNSA. Deletions cut 0 bases from V and 9 bases from J, with 6 bases between. The CDR3 protein is CASSLAPSSPLHF. CDR3 bases: TGTGCCAGCAGCTTAGCGCCTTCTTCACCCCTCCACTTT.

This clonotype was detected a few times. CDR3 region: CSARKGQENQPQHF. The DNA for the CDR3 is TGCAGTGCTAGGAAGGGACAGGAAAATCAGCCCCAGCATTTT. The chain carries TRBV20-1 and TRBJ1-5; TRBD1 agrees at 8 bases. The CDR3 extends over 14 amino acids. V shed 3 bases, J shed 4 bases, and the junction held 5 bases outside the gene matches. In germline, CDR1 is DFQATT, CDR2 SNEGSKA (reference sequence).

This clonotype was seen ten or more times. The chain employs TRBV2 and TRBJ1-2; D call uncertain. V lost 3 bases to trimming and J lost 0 bases, with 8 bases between them. Germline V gives CDR1 SNHLY, CDR2 FYNNEI. The CDR3 is made up of 14 amino acids. CDR3 amino acids: CASSEFGANYGYTF. CDR3 nucleotide sequence: TGTGCCAGCAGTGAGTTCGGAGCTAACTATGGCTACACCTTC. Full variable domain (remainder filled in from reference TRBV2 and TRBJ1-2): EPEVTQTPSHQVTQMGQEVILRCVPISNHLYFYWYRQILGQKVEFLVSFYNNEISEKSEIFDDQFSVERPDGSNFTLKIRSTKLEDSAMYFCASSEFGANYGYTFGSGTRLTVV.

This clonotype was seen only a few times. The chain couples TRBV10-3 to TRBJ1-2; D ambiguous. The CDR3 covers 17 residues. Germline V gene lookup returns CDR1 ENHRY and CDR2 SYGVKD. With 10 bases removed from V and 1 base from J, the gap between germline ends came to 25 bases. CDR3 DNA sequence: TGTGCCAGCCTAGGTCGGAGACGTACACAGAGTAACTATGGCTACACCTTC. This sequence encodes CASLGRRRTQSNYGYTF.

In this sample, this clonotype turned up many times. The CDR3 region has the DNA TGCGCCAGCAGCTTGGGCGGCAGCTTGAACACTGAAGCTTTCTTT. The encoded protein is CASSLGGSLNTEAFF. The V gene is TRBV5-1, the J gene TRBJ1-1; D gene ambiguous. Between the trimmed V and J ends, which lost 0 bases and 0 bases, there was a span of 9 bases. The CDR3 extends over 15 amino acids. Germline V gene sequence: CDR1 SGHRS, CDR2 YFSETQ.